The entry below describes one T cell receptor (beta chain). The protocol was immunoSEQ multiplex PCR, while the TCRdb copy is restricted to in-frame clones and leaves out a portion. Of around 140,000 clones in the sample, 75% to 95% were seen once. The source of the sample is a study of control samples from healthy donors and cancer patients. Germline V gene lookup returns CDR1 LNHNV and CDR2 YYDKDF (reference sequence). The CDR3 runs to 15 residues. The V gene lost 5 bases and the J gene lost 4 bases, with 14 bases spanning the gap. The origin of this receptor is a man aged 40-55 years in good health. Material for sequencing was blood. This chain uses TRBV15 with TRBJ1-4; D unresolved. CDR3 protein: CATSERTGVNEKLFF. Here the CDR3 DNA reads TGTGCCACCAGCGAACGAACTGGGGTTAATGAAAAACTGTTTTTT. Filled out from reference TRBV15 and TRBJ1-4, the complete variable domain reads DAMVIQNPRYQVTQFGKPVTLSCSQTLNHNVMYWYQQKSSQAPKLLFHYYDKDFNNEADTPDNFQSRRPNTSFCFLDIRSPGLGDTAMYLCATSERTGVNEKLFFGSGTQLSVL.